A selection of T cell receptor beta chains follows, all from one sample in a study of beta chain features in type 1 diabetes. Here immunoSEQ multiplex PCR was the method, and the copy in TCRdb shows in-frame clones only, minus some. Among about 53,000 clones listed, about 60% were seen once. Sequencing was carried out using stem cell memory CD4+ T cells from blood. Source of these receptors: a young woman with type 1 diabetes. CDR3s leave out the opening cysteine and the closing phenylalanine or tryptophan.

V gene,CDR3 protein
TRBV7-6,ASSLGGGRGEQY
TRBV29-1,SVGLVNYGYT
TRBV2,ASSQDRGEQF
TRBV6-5,ASSYSILPGETQY
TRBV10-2,ASSPGNYGYT
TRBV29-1,SVDAGGGGYT
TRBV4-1,ASSQPAGGLPYEQY
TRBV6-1,ASSDGRGTDTEAF
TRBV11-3,ASSFIKGAGRSPLYEQY
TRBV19,ASSIGQGADEQF
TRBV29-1,SVESRDSVEWEQY
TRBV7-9,ASSSRTSGSYEQY
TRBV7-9,ASSFYNSGYT
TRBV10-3,AISEGLAGYTDTQY
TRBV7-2,ASSLARDRGFSYNEQF
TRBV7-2,ASSFNSVNGYT
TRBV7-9,ASTPGLSGNTIY
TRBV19,ASRVADNEQF
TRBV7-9,ASSSRLLQETQY
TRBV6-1,ASSERGPSGTRTRQF
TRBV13,ASILWTSGNEQF
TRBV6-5,ASSSPGKVGYT
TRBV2,ASSDPRGAYEQY
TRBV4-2,ASSQERTLYNEQF
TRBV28,ASSMPGQGNEKLF
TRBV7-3,ASSLQGGGTAYEQY
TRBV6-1,ASSLEAQGIQY
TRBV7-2,ASSLWQGAHNEQF
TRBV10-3,AISESSTVYEQY
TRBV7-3,ASSRMAAGWGSYNEQF
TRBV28,ASSPGTVNGYT
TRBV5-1,ASSRVLAEQETQY
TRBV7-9,ASSSHPQAYEQY
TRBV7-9,ATEGSIIYAAF
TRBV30,AWRWDIAPSYEQY
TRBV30,AWSLGLAGVQDEQF
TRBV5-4,ASSLLPGYEQY
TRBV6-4,ASSVQGGAGSSYNEQF
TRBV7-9,ASSTRDRGQKTYEQY
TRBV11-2,ASSLGLAYEQY
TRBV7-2,ASRTQGFSGNTIY
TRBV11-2,ASSAVQGFNQPQH
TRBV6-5,ASSEGREGYEQF
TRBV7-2,ASSLEASYYEQY
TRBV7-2,ASSPRQAGANVLT
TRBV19,ASRTSGSSYEQY
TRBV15,ATSEFQGESKNIQY
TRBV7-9,ASSRGQGQETQY
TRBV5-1,ASSPRVQRSPYEQY
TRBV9,ASGNGSSYNEQF
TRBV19,ASSIGAGQNQPQH
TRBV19,ASSGTSGSWGETQY
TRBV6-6,ASSPRQGAYEQY
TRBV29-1,SGGTPGGNTEAF
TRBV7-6,ASSSTGGSGYT
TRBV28,ASRPGQNTEAF
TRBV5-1,ASSLAHWAGTDTQY
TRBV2,ASRPFGQGTEAF
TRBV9,ASSVDPTSGISMYEQY
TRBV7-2,ASSLYPRAEQY